Below are 26 T cell receptor beta chains sequenced from a single sample in a study of identifying expanded T cells in peripheral blood (dated by TCRdb to between 2018 and 2020). Receptor libraries were prepared by the immunoSEQ multiplex PCR assay. In its TCRdb copy, this immuneACCESS table keeps in-frame sequences only and misses some clones. Where compared with another copy, unresolved V genes explain less than half of these, and the others have no known cause. For this sample there are about 78,000 clones; around four fifths appear just once. The ten biggest clones cover about 17% of the sample. Sequencing was carried out using blood. The receptors originated from a person aged 18 to 75 in good health.

This chain joins TRBV7-9 and TRBJ1-4, with D possibly matching TRBD1 (6 bases). This CDR3 comprises 15 residues. The V end lost 5 bases, the J end lost 8 bases, and 18 bases lay between the germline ends. Germline loops: CDR1 SEHNR, CDR2 FQNEAQ (reference sequence). For the CDR3, the DNA is TGTGCCAGCAGCGCCGGACAGTCCAAAGAGGAAAAACTGTTTTTT. Protein sequence: CASSAGQSKEEKLFF. The whole variable domain, filled in from reference TRBV7-9 and TRBJ1-4, reads DTGVSQNPRHKITKRGQNVTFRCDPISEHNRLYWYRQTLGQGPEFLTYFQNEAQLEKSRLLSDRFSAERPKGSFSTLEIQRTEQGDSAMYLCASSAGQSKEEKLFFGSGTQLSVL.

This clone was seen just once. This chain joins TRBV15 and TRBJ1-2; 10 positions agree with TRBD1. CDR1 is LNHNV, CDR2 YYDKDF, per germline (reference sequence). V dropped 4 bases and J dropped 2; count of bases not matched to a gene: 7. The CDR3 runs 16 residues. This CDR3 reads CATSKSGQGSNYGYTF. CDR3 nucleotides: TGTGCCACCAGCAAATCGGGACAGGGGTCCAACTATGGCTACACCTTC.

The chain has TRBV11-2 and TRBJ2-2; D is unclear. This CDR3 contains 15 residues. Germline V gene lookup returns CDR1 SGHAT and CDR2 FQNNGV. With 5 bases removed from V and 1 base from J, the gap between germline ends came to 11 bases. DNA for the CDR3: TGTGCCAGCAGCCAATGGCCGGAGAACACCGGGGAGCTGTTTTTT. Protein product: CASSQWPENTGELFF. The whole variable domain, filled in from reference TRBV11-2 and TRBJ2-2, reads EAGVAQSPRYKIIEKRQSVAFWCNPISGHATLYWYQQILGQGPKLLIQFQNNGVVDDSQLPKDRFSAERLKGVDSTLKIQPAKLEDSAVYLCASSQWPENTGELFFGEGSRLTVL.

This chain connects TRBV7-2 to TRBJ2-7; 11 bases map to TRBD2. This CDR3 has 16 amino acids. CDR1 SGHTA and CDR2 FQGNSA come from the germline V gene. V shed 0 bases and J 4 bases; nucleotides not matched to a gene: 5. The CDR3 DNA sequence: TGTGCCAGCAGCTTAGCAACTAGCGGGAGCGGATACGAGCAGTACTTC. Its translation is CASSLATSGSGYEQYF.

The V call is TRBV28, the J call TRBJ2-1; 8 nucleotides align to TRBD2. The CDR3 runs 15 residues. From germline, CDR1 is MDHEN and CDR2 SYDVKM. V gave up 2 bases and J gave up 4 bases; unmatched junction bases: 4. CDR3 coding DNA: TGTGCCAGCAGTTTACTTAGCGGGACATACAATGAGCAGTTCTTC. This translates into CASSLLSGTYNEQFF.

This clone was picked up one time. The chain employs TRBV20-1 and TRBJ2-5, with D possibly matching TRBD2 (6 bases). The CDR3 is 11 residues long. The germline V and J ends were trimmed by 6 bases and 5 bases, with 10 bases remaining between them. Germline CDR1 is DFQATT and CDR2 is SNEGSKA (reference sequence). DNA for the CDR3: TGCAGTGCACTAGCTGGGGAGACCCAGTACTTC. Protein: CSALAGETQYF.

CDR3 sequence reads: CSVSESATQYF. DNA for the CDR3: TGCAGCGTTTCCGAGTCCGCTACGCAGTATTTT. The chain links TRBV29-1 to TRBJ2-3; D call uncertain. The CDR3 loop spans 11 amino acids. Trimming stripped 5 bases from V and 8 bases from J, with 11 bases between. The germline gives CDR1 SQVTM, CDR2 ANQGSEA.

This clone occurred a few times. This sequence joins TRBV6-5 and TRBJ2-7; D gene uncertain. Germline CDR1 and CDR2: MNHEY and SVGAGI. Trimming removed 4 bases from V and 7 bases from J, with 11 bases in between. The CDR3 totals 12 residues. The CDR3 sequence is CASSSPTGEQYF. CDR3 nucleotides: TGTGCCAGCAGTTCCCCCACGGGTGAGCAGTACTTC.

CDR3 sequence (DNA): TGTGCCAGCAGCTGGAAGGGAGGGGACTACAATGAGCAGTTCTTC. It yields the protein CASSWKGGDYNEQFF. The chain uses TRBV7-2 and TRBJ2-1, with 7 positions matching TRBD2. V trimming: 4 bases; J trimming: 3 bases; junction bases outside the gene matches: 6. Germline loops: CDR1 SGHTA, CDR2 FQGNSA. CDR3 length: 15 residues.

The rearrangement uses TRBV6-6 and TRBJ2-1, with 10 bases identical to TRBD1. The CDR3 loop spans 14 amino acids. Germline CDR1 is MNHNY and CDR2 is SVGAGI (reference sequence). The ends lost 6 bases at V and 5 bases at J; junction bases unmatched: 4. The CDR3 nucleotides are TGTGCCAGCAGGGGACAGGGGACCAACAATGAGCAGTTCTTC. It translates to CASRGQGTNNEQFF.

The V gene is TRBV6-5, the J gene TRBJ2-7; weak D call: TRBD1 (6 bases). This CDR3 is 14 amino acids long. Trimming removed 8 bases from V and 0 bases from J, with 14 bases in between. Germline V gives CDR1 MNHEY, CDR2 SVGAGI. The DNA for the CDR3 is TGTGCCAGCCGCTCCGAGGACAGCTCCTACGAGCAGTACTTC. This translates into CASRSEDSSYEQYF.

Of note for this clone: The same CDR3 can be traced to other DNA sequences in this sample. The rearrangement joins TRBV5-8 to TRBJ1-2; 7 bases match TRBD1. J lost 0 bases, V lost 0 bases, and 2 bases had no gene match. CDR1 and CDR2 (germline): SGHTS, YDEGEE. The CDR3 is 15 amino acids. This CDR3 reads CASSLGQGANYGYTF. CDR3 bases: TGTGCCAGCAGCTTGGGACAGGGAGCTAACTATGGCTACACCTTC.

V is TRBV10-3 and J is TRBJ2-1; maybe TRBD2 (6 bases). The CDR3 contains 13 residues. V lost 4 bases to trimming and J lost 7 bases, with 11 bases between them. Germline CDR1 is ENHRY and CDR2 is SYGVKD. The CDR3 here is CAISGRESNEQFF. The CDR3 DNA reads TGTGCCATCAGTGGACGGGAGTCGAATGAGCAGTTCTTC.

This clone was seen a few times. V is TRBV5-1 and J is TRBJ2-2, with TRBD2 matching over 11 bases. J lost 7 bases, V lost 7 bases, and 9 bases had no gene match. This CDR3 has 15 residues. Germline V gives CDR1 SGHRS, CDR2 YFSETQ. CDR3 in amino acids: CASRTLAGDNGELFF. The CDR3 DNA is TGCGCCAGCCGAACACTAGCGGGAGATAACGGGGAGCTGTTTTTT.

This sequence joins TRBV5-1 and TRBJ2-5; D may be TRBD2 (6 bases). Germline V lookup: CDR1 SGHRS, CDR2 YFSETQ. Trimming shortened V by 4 bases and J by 2 bases, and 12 bases separated the two germline ends. The CDR3 covers 14 residues. CDR3 coding DNA: TGCGCCAGCAGCCCTCAGGCGGGGCAAGAGACCCAGTACTTC. This encodes CASSPQAGQETQYF.

The chain is built from TRBV7-2 and TRBJ2-3; possibly TRBD1 or TRBD2 for D (6 bases each). Trimming took off 1 base at V and 4 bases at J, with 15 bases between the two ends. The CDR3 totals 16 residues. CDR1 and CDR2 from the germline V gene are SGHTA and FQGNSA. The CDR3 loop is CASSLETGALADTQYF. The CDR3 nucleotides are TGTGCCAGCAGCTTAGAGACGGGGGCGCTCGCAGATACGCAGTATTTT.

This chain uses TRBV9 with TRBJ2-1, with a weak D call TRBD2 (5 bases). The V gene lost 0 bases and the J gene lost 2 bases, with 6 bases spanning the gap. The CDR3 totals 14 residues. Germline V gene lookup returns CDR1 SGDLS and CDR2 YYNGEE. CDR3: CASSVELAYNEQFF. Here the CDR3 DNA reads TGTGCCAGCAGCGTAGAACTAGCCTACAATGAGCAGTTCTTC.

The chain employs TRBV30 and TRBJ1-1; D is unresolved. Germline V gene lookup returns CDR1 GTSNPN and CDR2 SVGIG (reference sequence). The ends were cut back, 0 bases at V and 6 bases at J, with 11 bases in the middle. The CDR3 spans 13 residues. The CDR3 loop reads CAWSVGPIPEAFF. CDR3 in DNA: TGTGCCTGGAGTGTCGGTCCCATACCTGAAGCTTTCTTT.

A remark on this clone: One end of the junction does not line up with germline, which may come from a read error. The chain combines TRBV28 with TRBJ2-1; D gene ambiguous. Germline values: CDR1 MDHEN, CDR2 SYDVKM. CDR3 length: 9 residues. In nucleotides, the CDR3 is TGTGCCAGCAGTTTCCCCTCCATCTTC. It specifies CASSFPSIF.

This clone was seen a few times. The chain carries TRBV7-9 and TRBJ2-7; 11 bases line up with TRBD2. V lost 4 bases, J lost 2 bases, and 7 bases stayed unmatched. Per germline, CDR1 SEHNR and CDR2 FQNEAQ (reference sequence). This CDR3 has 16 amino acids. CDR3: CASSSGTSGGAYEQYF. As DNA, the CDR3 is TGTGCCAGCAGCTCCGGGACTAGCGGAGGGGCCTACGAGCAGTACTTC.

In DNA form, the CDR3 reads TGTGCCAGCAGTTATCTGCGACACGGCACTGAAGCTTTCTTT. Its protein is CASSYLRHGTEAFF. The chain combines TRBV28 with TRBJ1-1; no clear D gene. This CDR3 has 14 amino acids. Trimming left V 4 bases short and J 4 bases short, with 13 bases between. Germline values: CDR1 MDHEN, CDR2 SYDVKM.

The chain employs TRBV9 and TRBJ2-1, with a possible D match to TRBD1 (8 bases). V shed 6 bases and J shed 9 bases, with 31 bases lying between them. This CDR3 comprises 18 residues. The germline gives CDR1 SGDLS, CDR2 YYNGEE. The CDR3 region is CASTPLGGGQGAVGEQFF. The CDR3 DNA is TGTGCCAGCACCCCACTAGGCGGGGGTCAGGGGGCAGTCGGTGAGCAGTTCTTC. Based on the CDR3 plus reference TRBV9 and TRBJ2-1, the full variable domain is DSGVTQTPKHLITATGQRVTLRCSPRSGDLSVYWYQQSLDQGLQFLIQYYNGEERAKGNILERFSAQQFPDLHSELNLSSLELGDSALYFCASTPLGGGQGAVGEQFFGPGTRLTVL.

The chain employs TRBV7-9 and TRBJ1-4; D call uncertain. CDR1 and CDR2 from the germline V gene are SEHNR and FQNEAQ (reference sequence). This CDR3 has 16 amino acids. V was trimmed by 3 bases and J by 1 base, leaving 12 bases between them. The CDR3 DNA sequence: TGTGCCAGCAGCTTTAGTCAGGAGGGAACTAATGAAAAACTGTTTTTT. Its protein product is CASSFSQEGTNEKLFF.

In this sample, this clone turned up a few times. The CDR3 is CAWSVQWLGYTF. The CDR3, as DNA: TGTGCCTGGAGTGTACAATGGCTCGGCTACACCTTC. V usage is TRBV30 and J usage is TRBJ1-2; D remains unclear. Germline assignment: CDR1 GTSNPN and CDR2 SVGIG (reference sequence). Deletions cut 0 bases from V and 8 bases from J, with 10 bases between. There are 12 residues in the CDR3.

The rearrangement links TRBV9 to TRBJ2-7, with TRBD1 identical over 9 bases. This CDR3 comprises 15 residues. Germline values: CDR1 SGDLS, CDR2 YYNGEE. The V segment lost 0 bases and the J segment 3 bases; nucleotides outside the gene matches: 4. The CDR3 region has the DNA TGTGCCAGCAGCGTAGGCGGACAGGGGCTCTACGAGCAGTACTTC. It encodes CASSVGGQGLYEQYF.

This sequence joins TRBV5-1 and TRBJ2-1; D unresolved. Per germline, CDR1 SGHRS and CDR2 YFSETQ. Deletions cut 0 bases from V and 6 bases from J, with 10 bases between. The CDR3 runs to 14 residues. The CDR3 loop reads CASSLGLGPNEQFF. The CDR3 nucleotides read TGCGCCAGCAGCTTGGGCCTCGGTCCCAATGAGCAGTTCTTC.